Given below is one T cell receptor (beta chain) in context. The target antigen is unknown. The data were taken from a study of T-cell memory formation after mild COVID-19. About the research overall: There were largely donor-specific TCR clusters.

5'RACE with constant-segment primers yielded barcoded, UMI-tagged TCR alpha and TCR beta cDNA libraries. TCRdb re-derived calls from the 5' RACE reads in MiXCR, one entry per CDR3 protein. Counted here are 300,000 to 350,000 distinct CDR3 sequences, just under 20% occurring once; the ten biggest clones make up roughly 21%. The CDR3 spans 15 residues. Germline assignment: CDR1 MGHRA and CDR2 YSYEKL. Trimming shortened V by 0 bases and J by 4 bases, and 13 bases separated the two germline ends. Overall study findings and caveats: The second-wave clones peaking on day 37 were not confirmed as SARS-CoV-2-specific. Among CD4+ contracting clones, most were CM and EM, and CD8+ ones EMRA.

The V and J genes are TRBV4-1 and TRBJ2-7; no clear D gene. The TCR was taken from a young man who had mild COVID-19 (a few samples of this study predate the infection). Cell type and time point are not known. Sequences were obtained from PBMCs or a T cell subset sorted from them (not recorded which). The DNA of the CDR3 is TGCGCCAGCAGCCAAGATAGTCACAGACCGTACGAGCAGTACTTC. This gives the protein CASSQDSHRPYEQYF.